The 24 T cell receptor beta chains given below trace back to one sample, sequenced in a study of blood T cell repertoires in COVID-19. Data came from immunoSEQ multiplex PCR; TCRdb stores just in-frame clones and leaves some out. In the table there are about 84,000 clones, less than 90% of which are singletons. Sequences were obtained from peripheral blood. Receptor source: an elderly man with active or convalescent COVID-19.

The V call is TRBV6-5, the J call TRBJ1-2, with 8 bases matching TRBD1. V trimming: 6 bases; J trimming: 4 bases; junction bases outside the gene matches: 4. The germline V gene has CDR1 MNHEY and CDR2 SVGAGI. The CDR3 has 13 residues. The CDR3, as DNA: TGTGCCAGCAGGGCCGGACAGGGCTATGGCTACACCTTC. Its protein is CASRAGQGYGYTF.

V gene TRBV24-1 combines with J gene TRBJ2-1; 10 bases are a match to TRBD2. The V segment lost 3 bases and the J segment 3 bases; nucleotides outside the gene matches: 4. CDR1 and CDR2 from the germline V gene are KGHDR and SFDVKD. The CDR3 runs 16 residues. CDR3 amino acids: CATSDQLAGDYNEQFF. DNA for the CDR3: TGTGCCACCAGTGATCAGCTAGCGGGAGACTACAATGAGCAGTTCTTC.

This sequence joins TRBV7-8 and TRBJ1-5; TRBD1 matches 7 bases. Germline CDR1 and CDR2: SGHVS and FQNEAQ. This CDR3 comprises 16 residues. Trimming cost V 1 base and J 6 bases; bases outside gene matches: 9. The CDR3 loop is CASSLGTGEVGQPQHF. In DNA, the CDR3 is TGTGCCAGCAGCTTAGGTACAGGGGAGGTGGGTCAGCCCCAGCATTTT.

This clone has just one count. The sample holds other DNA sequences that translate to the same CDR3. This sequence joins TRBV28 and TRBJ1-2; 7 nucleotides align to TRBD1. The CDR3 totals 13 residues. J gave up 8 bases and V 6 bases, and 9 bases lay outside the gene matches. In germline, CDR1 is MDHEN, CDR2 SYDVKM. The CDR3 DNA follows: TGTGCCAGCAGGCCCGACAGGGTTGGAGGCTACACCTTC. Protein product: CASRPDRVGGYTF.

This chain links TRBV15 with TRBJ2-4, with D perhaps matching TRBD2 (5 bases). The CDR3 spans 15 residues. V was cut by 5 bases and J by 5 bases, with 16 bases left in between. Germline assignment: CDR1 LNHNV and CDR2 YYDKDF (reference sequence). The CDR3 region is CATSAIGLAENIQYF. DNA for the CDR3: TGTGCCACCAGCGCGATCGGACTGGCGGAAAACATTCAGTACTTC.

V is TRBV6-5 and J is TRBJ1-2, with 10 bases fitting TRBD1. This CDR3 is 14 amino acids long. The J segment lost 5 bases and the V segment lost 8 bases, leaving 8 bases of the junction unmatched. Germline V gene sequence: CDR1 MNHEY, CDR2 SVGAGI. Here the CDR3 reads CASFNPGQGYGYTF. The CDR3 DNA sequence: TGTGCCAGCTTCAACCCGGGACAGGGGTATGGCTACACCTTC.

Remarks on this clone: The junction shows a germline mismatch at one end, possibly a read error. J is TRBJ2-7 and V is TRBV6-1, with D possibly being TRBD2 (6 bases). The length of the CDR3 is 12 residues. Germline V lookup: CDR1 MNHNS, CDR2 SASEGT. The CDR3 nucleotides are TGTGCCAGCAGTGAAGGGGAAGGACGGCGGGGCTTC. This translates into CASSEGEGRRGF.

The genes are TRBV15 and TRBJ1-1; D is possibly TRBD1 (6 bases). Germline loops: CDR1 LNHNV, CDR2 YYDKDF (reference sequence). The CDR3 extends over 17 amino acids. V gave up 5 bases and J gave up 1 base, with 20 bases separating them. The DNA of the CDR3 is TGTGCCACCAGCCGAATTCGTCAGGGGACACCGAACACTGAAGCTTTCTTT. This translates into CATSRIRQGTPNTEAFF.

The chain is built from TRBV6-6 and TRBJ2-2, with a weak D call TRBD2 (6 bases). There are 16 residues in the CDR3. Trimming removed 2 bases at V and 6 bases at J, with 16 bases between. In germline, CDR1 is MNHNY, CDR2 SVGAGI (reference sequence). The DNA for the CDR3 is TGTGCCAGCAGTTACGCTAGCGCCGGCGTATCCGGGGAGCTGTTTTTT. Translating gives CASSYASAGVSGELFF.

This chain connects TRBV5-1 to TRBJ2-5, with TRBD1 matching 9 bases. CDR1 and CDR2 from the germline V gene are SGHRS and YFSETQ. V shed 5 bases and J 2 bases; nucleotides not matched to a gene: 4. The CDR3 spans 14 residues. CDR3 DNA sequence: TGCGCCAGCAGAACCGGGACAGGGCAAGAGACCCAGTACTTC. It specifies CASRTGTGQETQYF.

This chain uses TRBV28 with TRBJ1-1; no clear D gene. The V and J ends lost 6 bases and 2 bases respectively, with 4 bases between them. Germline values: CDR1 MDHEN, CDR2 SYDVKM. This CDR3 spans 11 amino acids. The CDR3 bases are TGTGCCAGCAGACACAACACTGAAGCTTTCTTT. It yields the protein CASRHNTEAFF. Full variable domain (remainder filled in from reference TRBV28 and TRBJ1-1): DVKVTQSSRYLVKRTGEKVFLECVQDMDHENMFWYRQDPGLGLRLIYFSYDVKMKEKGDIPEGYSVSREKKERFSLILESASTNQTSMYLCASRHNTEAFFGQGTRLTVV.

The rearrangement uses TRBV4-2 and TRBJ1-5, with TRBD1 identical over 7 bases. Germline loops: CDR1 LGHNA, CDR2 YNFKEQ. This CDR3 is 16 amino acids long. V lost 1 base and J lost 6; bases outside the gene matches: 9. CDR3 bases: TGTGCCAGCAGCCAAGGTGGAGGGGGCTCCAGTCAGCCCCAGCATTTT. Translated: CASSQGGGGSSQPQHF.

This chain links TRBV5-1 with TRBJ2-1, with 7 bases identical to TRBD1. Germline CDR1 reads SGHRS; CDR2 reads YFSETQ. V gave up 7 bases and J gave up 9 bases; unmatched junction bases: 10. The CDR3 is 13 amino acids. The CDR3 loop is CASGTDKVGEQFF. In DNA, the CDR3 is TGCGCCAGCGGGACAGATAAGGTCGGTGAGCAGTTCTTC. Combining the CDR3 with reference TRBV5-1 and TRBJ2-1 gives the whole variable domain KAGVTQTPRYLIKTRGQQVTLSCSPISGHRSVSWYQQTPGQGLQFLFEYFSETQRNKGNFPGRFSGRQFSNSRSEMNVSTLELGDSALYLCASGTDKVGEQFFGPGTRLTVL.

The rearrangement joins TRBV4-2 to TRBJ1-1; a weak D match, TRBD1 (6 bases). From germline, CDR1 is LGHNA and CDR2 YNFKEQ. The CDR3 totals 14 residues. V was clipped by 0 bases and J by 7 bases, with 12 bases between them. The CDR3 protein is CASSQEGADSEAFF. CDR3 DNA sequence: TGTGCCAGCAGCCAAGAGGGGGCGGACAGTGAAGCTTTCTTT.

V is TRBV7-8 and J is TRBJ1-3, with 8 bases lining up with TRBD1. Losses at the gene ends were 5 bases for V and 0 bases for J; bases not matched to a gene: 9. Germline assignment: CDR1 SGHVS and CDR2 FQNEAQ. This CDR3 region has 17 residues. CDR3 bases: TGTGCCAGCAGCGGAGGCCAGGGGGCAGCCTCTGGAAACACCATATATTTT. Protein sequence: CASSGGQGAASGNTIYF.

The genes are TRBV4-3 and TRBJ1-2; no firm D call. The CDR3 runs to 16 residues. CDR1 LGHNA and CDR2 YSLEER come from the germline V gene. Trimming left V 0 bases short and J 4 bases short, with 15 bases between. The CDR3 bases are TGCGCCAGCAGCCAAGATGGGCAGGCTCTAATCTATGGCTACACCTTC. Translation: CASSQDGQALIYGYTF.

The rearrangement links TRBV18 to TRBJ2-5, with TRBD1 identical over 7 bases. This CDR3 comprises 14 residues. CDR1 is KGHSH and CDR2 is LQKENI in the germline V gene. V was pared by 3 bases and J by 0 bases, with 1 base of the junction left unmatched. The CDR3 region has the DNA TGTGCCAGCTCACCCGACAGGGACCAAGAGACCCAGTACTTC. As protein: CASSPDRDQETQYF.

The chain has TRBV11-2 and TRBJ2-7, with 10 bases lining up with TRBD2. The CDR3 is 15 amino acids. Trimming removed 5 bases from V and 2 bases from J; junction bases left unmatched: 6. Germline V gene data show CDR1 as SGHAT and CDR2 as FQNNGV. In DNA form, the CDR3 reads TGTGCCAGCAGCACGGGACTAGCGAAAGCCTACGAGCAGTACTTC. Residues: CASSTGLAKAYEQYF.

V is TRBV27 and J is TRBJ1-5; 10 nucleotides match TRBD1. After removal of 5 bases from V and 5 bases from J, the junction contained 6 bases not matched to a gene. Germline V gene lookup returns CDR1 MNHEY and CDR2 SMNVEV (reference sequence). The CDR3 consists of 15 residues. CDR3 residues: CASSPQDRGDQPQHF. For the CDR3, the DNA is TGTGCCAGCAGTCCACAGGACAGGGGGGATCAGCCCCAGCATTTT.

V and J are TRBV7-9 and TRBJ2-7, with D perhaps matching TRBD2 (5 bases). The CDR3 has 14 residues. Germline CDR1 is SEHNR and CDR2 is FQNEAQ (reference sequence). The germline V and J ends were trimmed by 2 bases and 1 base, with 9 bases remaining between them. This chain's CDR3 is CASSLTGTSYEQYF. CDR3 nucleotide sequence: TGTGCCAGCAGCTTAACGGGAACTTCCTACGAGCAGTACTTC.

The rearrangement uses TRBV18 and TRBJ2-1; 7 nucleotides align to TRBD1. The germline gives CDR1 KGHSH, CDR2 LQKENI. This CDR3 contains 13 residues. The ends lost 6 bases at V and 6 bases at J; junction bases unmatched: 5. The CDR3 DNA sequence: TGTGCCAGCTCCCTGAGACAGGGCAATGAGCAGTTCTTC. Translation gives CASSLRQGNEQFF.

The chain has TRBV5-5 and TRBJ1-2; D is unresolved. Germline CDR1 reads SGHKS; CDR2 reads YYEKEE (reference sequence). CDR3 length equals 13 residues. With 0 bases removed from V and 10 bases from J, the gap between germline ends came to 13 bases. CDR3 loop: CASSLAGMGYYTF. The CDR3 DNA is TGTGCCAGCAGCTTGGCGGGAATGGGCTACTACACCTTC.

This clone was counted between two and nine times. The genes are TRBV7-3 and TRBJ2-7; 10 positions agree with TRBD2. This CDR3 contains 15 residues. The V gene end was trimmed by 5 bases and the J gene end by 6 bases; junction bases not matched to a gene: 10. CDR1 and CDR2 from the germline V gene are SGHTA and FQGTGA. The CDR3 DNA follows: TGTGCCAGCAGCGGCGAAACTAGCGGGACGCGCGAGCAGTACTTC. Its translation is CASSGETSGTREQYF.

The chain couples TRBV5-8 to TRBJ2-7; D perhaps matches TRBD2 (5 bases). The CDR3 spans 14 residues. Germline assignment: CDR1 SGHTS and CDR2 YDEGEE. Trimming shortened V by 4 bases and J by 3 bases, and 14 bases separated the two germline ends. The CDR3: CASSPTSGIYEQYF. The CDR3 nucleotides are TGTGCCAGCAGCCCAACCTCGGGAATCTACGAGCAGTACTTC.